This TCR beta chain is from a study of blood T cell repertoires in COVID-19. Across the whole study: There were acute and convalescent COVID-19 samples, and they came from the United States, Italy and Spain. Sample material is recorded as cDNA or gDNA derived from T cells, B-cell-depleted T cells, or PBMCs.

The count of this clone is one. As originally analysed: From reference gene primer amplification, estimates of nucleated cell counts were derived. The method was immunoSEQ multiplex PCR; TCRdb's version includes in-frame clones alone and lacks a portion of them. The V and J calls and clone size were taken over from that table, and D and trimming were inferred from the DNA. The top ten clones hold 6% to 7% of a sample with 300,000 to 350,000 clones, roughly 90% of them seen once. Seattle participants joined during active infection and were tracked over time. The CDR3 covers 14 residues. J was trimmed by 4 bases and V by 5 bases; bases with no gene match: 4. From germline, CDR1 is MNHEY and CDR2 SVGAGI.

The V and J genes are TRBV6-5 and TRBJ1-3; 8 positions match TRBD1. Sequenced: peripheral blood. This clonotype originated in a woman in her twenties or thirties with COVID-19, enrolled during active disease. CDR3 residues: CASSTTGDGNTIYF. CDR3 nucleotide sequence: TGTGCCAGCAGTACGACAGGGGACGGAAACACCATATATTTT.